These T cell receptor beta chains were read from a single sample in a study of post-analysis software for immune sequencing data. MiXCR was run by TCRdb on the PCR reads, yielding one entry per CDR3 protein. The table lists hundreds of thousands of distinct CDR3 sequences, around 60% of them singletons. The sample was blood. These receptor sequences come from a girl aged 2 to 9 with multiple sclerosis. Each CDR3 is given with its conserved first and last residue. D genes are given only for firm matches.

CASSLRDRDIDEQFF TRBD1 15 TRBV12-3/TRBV12-4
CASSQEGGGARLETQYF TRBD2 17 TRBV4-3
CASSLAHTREGEQFF TRBD2 15 TRBV5-1
CASSLGFDQYF NA 11 TRBV6-5
CASSTSIGSYNEQFF NA 15 TRBV19
CSVRRLGPQETQYF NA 14 TRBV29-1
CASSPGPDRYEQYF NA 14 TRBV3-1
CASTSRLRTGSLSSYNEQFF TRBD1 20 TRBV6-2/TRBV6-3
CSVRYRGGLSYNEQFF TRBD1 16 TRBV29-1
CASSFADGTRIQYF NA 14 TRBV5-1
CASSEATLLYGYTF NA 14 TRBV12-3/TRBV12-4
CASRRDGNEQFF NA 12 TRBV13
CSGVLVSSTDTQYF NA 14 TRBV29-1
CASSPPGRTETFF NA 13 TRBV6-2/TRBV6-3
CATGTGYQETQYF TRBD1 13 TRBV10-3
CSVGGVGGLVETQYF TRBD2 15 TRBV29-1